The following is a TCR beta chain sequence with its context. Libraries were prepared by immunoSEQ multiplex PCR; TCRdb keeps only in-frame clonotypes and omits some of them. The sample lists some 110,000 clones, about 82% occurring once. The data were taken from a study of blood T cell repertoires in COVID-19. Across the study: Acute and convalescent COVID-19 specimens originated in the United States, Italy and Spain. Sources were T cells, B-cell-depleted T cells, or PBMCs; the material itself was cDNA or gDNA.

Per the germline V gene, CDR1 is MGHRA and CDR2 is YSYEKL. The CDR3 has 17 residues. Trimming shortened V by 5 bases and J by 3 bases, and 19 bases separated the two germline ends. The TCR originated in a man aged 55 to 70 with active or convalescent COVID-19. Material for sequencing was peripheral blood. This rearrangement joins TRBV4-1 to TRBJ2-2, with D possibly being TRBD1 (6 bases). CDR3 sequence (DNA): TGCGCCAGCAGCACCCCGAACAGGGTGAGAGACACCGGGGAGCTGTTTTTT. It translates to CASSTPNRVRDTGELFF.